The rows below give T cell receptor beta chains drawn from one sample of a study of blood T cell repertoires in COVID-19. TCRdb keeps only in-frame clones here, not all; method: immunoSEQ multiplex PCR. The sample yields 200,000 to 250,000 clones, around 90% seen once. The sequenced sample was peripheral blood. Every receptor here comes from a man younger than 35 with active or convalescent COVID-19. Each CDR3 is given with its conserved first and last residue. Each record gives: V gene, clone size, D gene, J gene, CDR3 protein, CDR3 DNA. D genes are given only for firm matches. Some rows have no size entry. The others give once, few or many, or a class for an expanded clone.

v_call: TRBV27
clone_size: -
d_call: TRBD2
j_call: TRBJ2-3
cdr3_aa: CASSTDLSGKRTDTQYF
cdr3_nt: TGTGCCAGCAGTACGGACCTTAGCGGGAAACGCACAGATACGCAGTATTTT

v_call: TRBV19
clone_size: -
d_call: -
j_call: TRBJ2-7
cdr3_aa: CASSIRWESYEQYF
cdr3_nt: TGTGCCAGTAGTATTCGGTGGGAGAGTTACGAGCAGTACTTC

v_call: TRBV7-8
clone_size: -
d_call: TRBD2
j_call: TRBJ2-2
cdr3_aa: CASSSRLGLAGGELFF
cdr3_nt: TGTGCCAGCAGCTCCCGGTTAGGACTAGCGGGCGGGGAGCTGTTTTTT

v_call: TRBV7-2
clone_size: -
d_call: -
j_call: TRBJ2-1
cdr3_aa: CASSFLAVSYNEQFF
cdr3_nt: TGTGCCAGCAGCTTTCTAGCTGTCTCCTACAATGAGCAGTTCTTC

v_call: TRBV6-2/TRBV6-3
clone_size: -
d_call: TRBD2
j_call: TRBJ2-1
cdr3_aa: CASSGTSGRWNEQFF
cdr3_nt: TGTGCCAGCAGTGGGACTAGCGGGAGGTGGAATGAGCAGTTCTTC

v_call: TRBV11-2
clone_size: -
d_call: TRBD2
j_call: TRBJ2-2
cdr3_aa: CASSPLAGGAPGELFF
cdr3_nt: TGTGCCAGCAGCCCCCTAGCGGGAGGCGCCCCCGGGGAGCTGTTTTTT

v_call: TRBV3-1/TRBV3-2
clone_size: -
d_call: TRBD2
j_call: TRBJ2-1
cdr3_aa: CASSQVGSSGRDRNEQFF
cdr3_nt: TGTGCCAGCAGCCAAGTGGGTAGCAGCGGGAGGGATCGCAATGAGCAGTTCTTC

v_call: TRBV20-1
clone_size: -
d_call: -
j_call: TRBJ2-4
cdr3_aa: CSASHVATAGDIQYF
cdr3_nt: TGCAGTGCTAGTCATGTGGCAACCGCCGGGGACATTCAGTACTTC

v_call: TRBV7-8
clone_size: -
d_call: -
j_call: TRBJ2-3
cdr3_aa: CASSSRLAFPTIDTQYF
cdr3_nt: TGTGCCAGCAGCTCTCGACTGGCATTCCCCACCATAGATACGCAGTATTTT

v_call: TRBV5-4
clone_size: -
d_call: TRBD2
j_call: TRBJ2-3
cdr3_aa: CASSLATGLVTDTQYF
cdr3_nt: TGTGCCAGCAGCTTGGCCACGGGACTAGTAACAGATACGCAGTATTTT

v_call: TRBV19
clone_size: few
d_call: -
j_call: TRBJ1-1
cdr3_aa: CASNPPGHLNTEAFF
cdr3_nt: TGTGCCAGTAATCCCCCCGGACACCTGAACACTGAAGCTTTCTTT

v_call: TRBV7-2
clone_size: -
d_call: -
j_call: TRBJ1-2
cdr3_aa: CASSELRNYGYTF
cdr3_nt: TGTGCCAGCAGCGAGCTGAGAAACTATGGCTACACCTTC

v_call: TRBV9
clone_size: -
d_call: TRBD2
j_call: TRBJ2-7
cdr3_aa: CASSVVPGLAGDEQYF
cdr3_nt: TGTGCCAGCAGCGTAGTGCCAGGACTAGCGGGAGACGAGCAGTACTTC

v_call: TRBV7-8
clone_size: -
d_call: TRBD2
j_call: TRBJ2-1
cdr3_aa: CASSARTSELVYEQFF
cdr3_nt: TGTGCCAGCAGCGCAAGAACTAGCGAACTTGTCTATGAGCAGTTCTTC

v_call: TRBV4-1
clone_size: -
d_call: -
j_call: TRBJ2-1
cdr3_aa: CASSQGLGGGYSYNEQFF
cdr3_nt: TGCGCCAGCAGCCAAGGGCTAGGGGGGGGTTATTCCTACAATGAGCAGTTCTTC

v_call: TRBV3-1/TRBV3-2
clone_size: -
d_call: -
j_call: TRBJ1-1
cdr3_aa: CASSQGSGQGTNTEAFF
cdr3_nt: TGTGCCAGCAGCCAAGGGAGCGGTCAGGGGACGAACACTGAAGCTTTCTTT

v_call: TRBV3-1/TRBV3-2
clone_size: -
d_call: TRBD2
j_call: TRBJ2-5
cdr3_aa: CASSQTSGIGETQYF
cdr3_nt: TGTGCCAGCAGCCAGACTAGCGGGATTGGAGAGACCCAGTACTTC

v_call: TRBV10-1
clone_size: -
d_call: TRBD2
j_call: TRBJ2-7
cdr3_aa: CASSEATSGSYEQYF
cdr3_nt: TGCGCCAGCAGTGAGGCCACTAGCGGGAGTTACGAGCAGTACTTC

v_call: TRBV15
clone_size: -
d_call: -
j_call: TRBJ1-1
cdr3_aa: CATSRTTANTEAFF
cdr3_nt: TGTGCCACCAGCAGGACGACAGCGAACACTGAAGCTTTCTTT

v_call: TRBV19
clone_size: -
d_call: -
j_call: TRBJ2-7
cdr3_aa: CASSIDPQGTYEQYF
cdr3_nt: TGTGCCAGTAGTATTGACCCACAGGGTACCTACGAGCAGTACTTC

v_call: TRBV10-3
clone_size: -
d_call: -
j_call: TRBJ2-7
cdr3_aa: CAISESGPYSSYEQYF
cdr3_nt: TGTGCCATCAGTGAGTCTGGGCCATACAGCTCCTACGAGCAGTACTTC

v_call: TRBV11-3
clone_size: -
d_call: -
j_call: TRBJ2-5
cdr3_aa: CASSFGLGKDQYF
cdr3_nt: TGTGCCAGCAGCTTCGGGTTAGGAAAGGACCAGTACTTC

v_call: TRBV6-2/TRBV6-3
clone_size: -
d_call: TRBD1
j_call: TRBJ1-1
cdr3_aa: CASSNRGRNTEAFF
cdr3_nt: TGTGCCAGCAGTAACAGGGGGCGGAACACTGAAGCTTTCTTT

v_call: TRBV4-2
clone_size: -
d_call: TRBD2
j_call: TRBJ2-4
cdr3_aa: CASSQELAGGLGAKNIQYF
cdr3_nt: TGTGCCAGCAGCCAAGAACTAGCGGGAGGTCTTGGAGCCAAAAACATTCAGTACTTC

v_call: TRBV9
clone_size: -
d_call: TRBD2
j_call: TRBJ2-1
cdr3_aa: CASSPRKLAGDFGSDEQFF
cdr3_nt: TGTGCCAGCTCCCCGAGGAAACTAGCGGGAGATTTTGGATCCGATGAGCAGTTCTTC

v_call: TRBV7-3
clone_size: -
d_call: -
j_call: TRBJ1-1
cdr3_aa: CASSLTGSQNTEAFF
cdr3_nt: TGTGCCAGCAGCTTAACCGGGAGTCAGAACACTGAAGCTTTCTTT

v_call: TRBV28
clone_size: -
d_call: TRBD1
j_call: TRBJ2-6
cdr3_aa: CAAHRRTGSKGANVLTF
cdr3_nt: TGTGCCGCACATCGTAGGACAGGGTCGAAAGGGGCCAACGTCCTGACTTTC

v_call: TRBV27
clone_size: -
d_call: TRBD2
j_call: TRBJ2-7
cdr3_aa: CASRVAGGDYEQYF
cdr3_nt: TGTGCCAGCAGGGTAGCGGGAGGGGACTACGAGCAGTACTTC

v_call: TRBV7-8
clone_size: -
d_call: -
j_call: TRBJ1-1
cdr3_aa: CASSHRRLSMNTEAFF
cdr3_nt: TGTGCCAGCAGCCACAGACGGCTTAGTATGAACACTGAAGCTTTCTTT

v_call: TRBV5-4
clone_size: -
d_call: -
j_call: TRBJ1-5
cdr3_aa: CASSPGISNQPQHF
cdr3_nt: TGTGCCAGCAGCCCGGGGATCAGCAATCAGCCCCAGCATTTT

v_call: TRBV19
clone_size: -
d_call: TRBD1
j_call: TRBJ2-6
cdr3_aa: CASTPFLAGTGGHGANVLTF
cdr3_nt: TGTGCCAGTACCCCATTCTTGGCCGGGACAGGGGGCCATGGGGCCAACGTCCTGACTTTC

v_call: TRBV28
clone_size: -
d_call: TRBD2
j_call: TRBJ2-1
cdr3_aa: CASSFEAGGPNYNEQFF
cdr3_nt: TGTGCCAGCAGTTTTGAGGCGGGAGGCCCAAACTACAATGAGCAGTTCTTC

v_call: TRBV5-6
clone_size: -
d_call: -
j_call: TRBJ1-1
cdr3_aa: CASSLVGSRTEAFF
cdr3_nt: TGTGCCAGCAGCTTGGTGGGGAGCAGAACTGAAGCTTTCTTT

v_call: TRBV10-1
clone_size: -
d_call: -
j_call: TRBJ2-1
cdr3_aa: CASSESTGSNEQFF
cdr3_nt: TGCGCCAGCAGTGAGTCGACAGGTTCTAATGAGCAGTTCTTC

v_call: TRBV2
clone_size: -
d_call: -
j_call: TRBJ1-1
cdr3_aa: CASSGAMRTEAFF
cdr3_nt: TGTGCCAGCAGTGGGGCCATGAGAACTGAAGCTTTCTTT

v_call: TRBV15
clone_size: -
d_call: -
j_call: TRBJ1-2
cdr3_aa: CATSRVDSSYGYTF
cdr3_nt: TGTGCCACCAGCAGAGTTGACAGCTCATATGGCTACACCTTC

v_call: TRBV11-2
clone_size: -
d_call: -
j_call: TRBJ2-1
cdr3_aa: CASTVAGADVNNEQFF
cdr3_nt: TGTGCCAGCACAGTTGCGGGGGCAGATGTTAACAATGAGCAGTTCTTC

v_call: TRBV5-8
clone_size: -
d_call: TRBD1
j_call: TRBJ2-7
cdr3_aa: CASSPFGQGATYEQYF
cdr3_nt: TGTGCCAGCAGCCCGTTTGGACAGGGGGCGACCTACGAGCAGTACTTC

v_call: TRBV2
clone_size: -
d_call: -
j_call: TRBJ2-2
cdr3_aa: CASSVRLDVGELFF
cdr3_nt: TGTGCCAGCAGTGTTCGACTAGATGTGGGGGAGCTGTTTTTT

v_call: TRBV3-1/TRBV3-2
clone_size: -
d_call: -
j_call: TRBJ1-3
cdr3_aa: CASSQELRSGNTIYF
cdr3_nt: TGTGCCAGCAGCCAGGAACTACGCTCTGGAAACACCATATATTTT

v_call: TRBV6-5
clone_size: -
d_call: -
j_call: TRBJ2-5
cdr3_aa: CASKGPGRGETQYF
cdr3_nt: TGTGCCAGTAAAGGTCCCGGGAGAGGGGAGACCCAGTACTTC

v_call: TRBV28
clone_size: -
d_call: -
j_call: TRBJ1-5
cdr3_aa: CASSSGQRTANQPQHF
cdr3_nt: TGTGCCAGCAGTTCCGGGCAAAGGACAGCCAATCAGCCCCAGCATTTT

v_call: TRBV15
clone_size: few
d_call: -
j_call: TRBJ1-5
cdr3_aa: CATSREQGPAGNQPQHF
cdr3_nt: TGTGCCACCAGCAGAGAACAGGGTCCGGCGGGCAATCAGCCCCAGCATTTT

v_call: TRBV7-2
clone_size: -
d_call: TRBD1
j_call: TRBJ2-7
cdr3_aa: CASSFGQVNYEQYF
cdr3_nt: TGTGCCAGCAGCTTCGGACAGGTCAATTACGAGCAGTACTTC

v_call: TRBV27
clone_size: -
d_call: -
j_call: TRBJ2-1
cdr3_aa: CASSFGTYNEQFF
cdr3_nt: TGTGCCAGCAGTTTTGGGACTTACAATGAGCAGTTCTTC